This T cell receptor beta chain was recovered during a study of blood T cell repertoires in COVID-19. With 3 bases removed from V and 4 bases from J, the gap between germline ends came to 18 bases. The CDR3 contains 16 residues. Germline values: CDR1 KGHSH, CDR2 LQKENI. The protocol was immunoSEQ multiplex PCR, while the TCRdb copy is restricted to in-frame clones and leaves out a portion. The sample records 210,000 or so clones, 92% being singletons. The receptor comes from a man aged 25-45 years with acute or convalescent COVID-19. Sequenced sample: peripheral blood. The chain recombines TRBV18 with TRBJ1-2, with D possibly TRBD1 on 6 matching bases. DNA of the CDR3: TGTGCCAGCTCACCGTTTGGGCAGGGGTCAATCTATGGCTACACCTTC. This encodes CASSPFGQGSIYGYTF. Drawing the rest from reference TRBV18 and TRBJ1-2, the complete variable domain is NAGVMQNPRHLVRRRGQEARLRCSPMKGHSHVYWYRQLPEEGLKFMVYLQKENIIDESGMPKERFSAEFPKEGPSILRIQQVVRGDSAAYFCASSPFGQGSIYGYTFGSGTRLTVV.